This TCR beta chain was obtained from a study of cytomegalovirus exposure and HLA in healthy donors. As concerns this clone: The antigen is not known.

PCR involved 60 Vbeta and 13 Jbeta primers. TCRdb keeps only in-frame clones here, not all; method: immunoSEQ multiplex PCR. The data hold 150,000 to 200,000 clones, with 82% observed a single time. Deletions cut 2 bases from V and 10 bases from J, with 12 bases between. Germline V gives CDR1 SGHDN, CDR2 FVKESK. The CDR3 is made up of 14 amino acids. Study-wide results and caveats: Data from an earlier analysis indicated that most TCR beta V segments were productive either about 87% or about 30% of the time. Per a later analysis, HLA-associated TCR beta chains showed more clonal expansion than other, equally common TCR beta chains.

Material: PBMCs. The chain has TRBV14 and TRBJ1-6; D gene unclear. The TCR comes from a boy younger than 10 in good health and CMV-seronegative. The CDR3 loop is CASSQLVVGSPLHF. The CDR3 DNA is TGTGCCAGCAGCCAACTCGTGGTCGGGTCACCCCTCCACTTT.